The rows below give T cell receptor beta chains drawn from one sample of a study of cytomegalovirus exposure and HLA in healthy donors. TCRdb's table, derived via immunoSEQ multiplex PCR, lists solely in-frame clones and lacks some. There are some 160,000 clones in the sample; about 78% occur only once, and 1.4% to 1.5% lies in the top ten. What was sequenced was PBMCs. The receptors were gathered from a male donor in good health and CMV-seronegative. The CDR3 runs from the conserved cysteine through the conserved F or W. Each record gives: clone size, J gene, V gene, D gene, CDR3 protein, CDR3 DNA. A D gene is named only where the DNA matches it firmly. Expanded clones get a size class; other rows say once, few or many, or leave the size out.

size: -; J: TRBJ1-2; V: TRBV4-3; D: -; CDR3: CASSQVGGAGYGYTF; DNA: TGCGCCAGCAGCCAAGTAGGGGGGGCCGGCTATGGCTACACCTTC
size: few; J: TRBJ2-6; V: TRBV11-1; D: TRBD2; CDR3: CASSSLGGTGANVLTF; DNA: TGTGCCAGCAGCTCTCTGGGAGGGACCGGGGCCAACGTCCTGACTTTC
size: -; J: TRBJ2-7; V: TRBV9; D: -; CDR3: CASSVRGTDSYEQYF; DNA: TGTGCCAGCAGCGTACGGGGGACGGATTCCTACGAGCAGTACTTC
size: once; J: TRBJ1-6; V: TRBV2; D: TRBD1; CDR3: CAGGLGQYNSPLHF; DNA: TGTGCCGGGGGGCTGGGACAGTATAATTCACCCCTCCACTTT
size: -; J: TRBJ2-7; V: TRBV9; D: TRBD2; CDR3: CASSSRVGREAGEQYF; DNA: TGTGCCAGCTCAAGTCGGGTCGGGAGGGAGGCGGGCGAGCAGTACTTC
size: -; J: TRBJ2-3; V: TRBV7-2; D: TRBD1; CDR3: CASSLLDVRGPKDTQYF; DNA: TGTGCCAGCAGCTTACTCGATGTGAGGGGGCCCAAAGATACGCAGTATTTT
size: -; J: TRBJ1-2; V: TRBV5-8; D: -; CDR3: CASNLRIGGDGYTF; DNA: TGTGCCAGCAACTTGCGTATTGGGGGGGATGGCTACACCTTC
size: -; J: TRBJ2-1; V: TRBV9; D: -; CDR3: CASSVVSGSDEQFF; DNA: TGTGCCAGCAGCGTAGTGTCCGGGAGTGATGAGCAGTTCTTC
size: -; J: TRBJ2-1; V: TRBV9; D: -; CDR3: CASSVDTSWGYNEQFF; DNA: TGTGCCAGCAGCGTAGATACTAGCTGGGGTTACAATGAGCAGTTCTTC
size: -; J: TRBJ2-1; V: TRBV7-2; D: TRBD2; CDR3: CASSLVRTSDYNEQFF; DNA: TGTGCCAGCAGCTTAGTCCGGACTAGCGACTACAATGAGCAGTTCTTC
size: -; J: TRBJ2-7; V: TRBV19; D: TRBD2; CDR3: CASRRLALSSEQYF; DNA: TGTGCCAGTAGAAGACTAGCTTTGTCCTCCGAGCAGTACTTC
size: -; J: TRBJ1-5; V: TRBV2; D: TRBD1; CDR3: CASSYRDRDDQPQHF; DNA: TGTGCCAGCAGTTACCGGGACAGGGATGATCAGCCCCAGCATTTT
size: -; J: TRBJ1-5; V: TRBV10-3; D: -; CDR3: CANGQNNQPQHF; DNA: TGTGCCAACGGACAGAACAATCAGCCCCAGCATTTT
size: once; J: TRBJ2-3; V: TRBV15; D: -; CDR3: CATSRVLGGSDTQYF; DNA: TGTGCCACCAGCAGAGTCCTGGGGGGTTCCGATACGCAGTATTTT
size: -; J: TRBJ1-1; V: TRBV9; D: -; CDR3: CASSAEGTEAFF; DNA: TGTGCCAGCAGCGCGGAGGGGACTGAAGCTTTCTTT
size: once; J: TRBJ2-7; V: TRBV28; D: -; CDR3: CASSPGPSYEQYF; DNA: TGTGCCAGTTCACCGGGTCCTTCCTACGAGCAGTACTTC
size: -; J: TRBJ2-1; V: TRBV27; D: -; CDR3: CASSLSGTYNEQFF; DNA: TGTGCCAGCAGTTTATCCGGGACCTACAATGAGCAGTTCTTC
size: -; J: TRBJ1-1; V: TRBV5-4; D: -; CDR3: CASSLKERTFF; DNA: TGTGCCAGCAGCCTAAAGGAGCGAACTTTCTTT
size: -; J: TRBJ2-3; V: TRBV9; D: TRBD2; CDR3: CASSGTSGGPVTDTQYF; DNA: TGTGCCAGCAGTGGGACTAGCGGGGGGCCGGTGACAGATACGCAGTATTTT
size: -; J: TRBJ1-1; V: TRBV5-4; D: -; CDR3: CASSSTEHEAFF; DNA: TGTGCCAGCAGCTCGACTGAGCATGAAGCTTTCTTT
size: -; J: TRBJ2-1; V: TRBV27; D: TRBD1; CDR3: CASSSQGNEQFF; DNA: TGTGCCAGCAGTTCACAGGGGAATGAGCAGTTCTTC
size: few; J: TRBJ1-2; V: TRBV6-5; D: -; CDR3: CASSSTDSNYGYTF; DNA: TGTGCCAGCAGTTCAACGGACAGCAACTATGGCTACACCTTC
size: -; J: TRBJ2-6; V: TRBV30; D: TRBD2; CDR3: CASRGRTRGIPSGANVLTF; DNA: TGTGCCTCACGGGGCAGGACTAGGGGAATACCCTCTGGGGCCAACGTCCTGACTTTC
size: -; J: TRBJ2-1; V: TRBV4-2; D: -; CDR3: CASSQDPSFNEQFF; DNA: TGTGCCAGCAGCCAAGATCCCAGTTTCAATGAGCAGTTCTTC
size: -; J: TRBJ1-1; V: TRBV10-3; D: TRBD1; CDR3: CARGQGVQNTEAFF; DNA: TGTGCCAGAGGACAGGGGGTACAGAACACTGAAGCTTTCTTT
size: -; J: TRBJ1-6; V: TRBV5-1; D: TRBD1; CDR3: CASSYRGNNSPLHF; DNA: TGCGCCAGCAGCTACAGGGGAAATAATTCACCCCTCCACTTT
size: -; J: TRBJ1-5; V: TRBV11-2; D: TRBD1; CDR3: CASSLGGQANQPQHF; DNA: TGTGCCAGCAGCTTAGGGGGACAGGCTAATCAGCCCCAGCATTTT
size: -; J: TRBJ2-2; V: TRBV7-9; D: -; CDR3: CASSRRVQGTNTGELFF; DNA: TGTGCCAGCAGCCGCCGCGTTCAGGGGACCAACACCGGGGAGCTGTTTTTT
size: -; J: TRBJ1-5; V: TRBV6-5; D: TRBD1; CDR3: CASSSQQGNNQPQHF; DNA: TGTGCCAGCAGTTCCCAACAGGGGAACAATCAGCCCCAGCATTTT
size: -; J: TRBJ1-2; V: TRBV9; D: -; CDR3: CASSVGRDPLGGYTF; DNA: TGTGCCAGCAGCGTTGGGAGGGACCCCTTAGGGGGCTACACCTTC
size: -; J: TRBJ2-1; V: TRBV5-1; D: -; CDR3: CASSLAGFYNEQFF; DNA: TGCGCCAGCAGCTTGGCAGGGTTCTACAATGAGCAGTTCTTC
size: -; J: TRBJ1-2; V: TRBV9; D: TRBD1; CDR3: CASSTRTGGYGYTF; DNA: TGTGCCAGCAGCACTCGGACAGGGGGCTATGGCTACACCTTC
size: -; J: TRBJ2-2; V: TRBV7-3; D: -; CDR3: CASSAQRTGELFF; DNA: TGTGCCAGCAGCGCTCAGCGGACCGGGGAGCTGTTTTTT
size: -; J: TRBJ2-7; V: TRBV10-3; D: -; CDR3: CAISDHLTVSYEQYF; DNA: TGTGCCATCAGTGACCACCTGACAGTCTCCTACGAGCAGTACTTC
size: -; J: TRBJ2-7; V: TRBV7-2; D: TRBD1; CDR3: CASSSPLRGFEQYF; DNA: TGTGCCAGCAGCTCGCCGCTCAGGGGGTTCGAGCAGTACTTC
size: -; J: TRBJ1-1; V: TRBV5-1; D: -; CDR3: CASSPAGGSANTEAFF; DNA: TGCGCCAGCAGCCCGGCGGGGGGCTCGGCGAACACTGAAGCTTTCTTT
size: -; J: TRBJ1-1; V: TRBV7-9; D: -; CDR3: CASSSAMNTEAFF; DNA: TGTGCCAGCAGCAGCGCCATGAACACTGAAGCTTTCTTT
size: -; J: TRBJ2-5; V: TRBV18; D: TRBD2; CDR3: CASSPQSGGRETQYF; DNA: TGTGCCAGCTCACCACAAAGCGGGGGGAGAGAGACCCAGTACTTC
size: once; J: TRBJ2-1; V: TRBV28; D: TRBD1; CDR3: CASSFLGTGVRDEQFF; DNA: TGTGCCAGCAGTTTCCTCGGGACAGGGGTCCGAGATGAGCAGTTCTTC
size: -; J: TRBJ2-1; V: TRBV5-5; D: TRBD2; CDR3: CVWGSGAHEQFF; DNA: TGTGTCTGGGGTAGCGGGGCACACGAGCAGTTCTTC
size: -; J: TRBJ2-7; V: TRBV5-4; D: -; CDR3: CASSFSVGYEQYF; DNA: TGTGCCAGCAGCTTTAGCGTGGGCTACGAGCAGTACTTC
size: -; J: TRBJ2-7; V: TRBV4-3; D: TRBD1; CDR3: CASSPQRTGSYEQYF; DNA: TGCGCCAGCAGCCCACAACGGACAGGGAGCTACGAGCAGTACTTC
size: -; J: TRBJ2-5; V: TRBV29-1; D: -; CDR3: CSVGGAQETQYF; DNA: TGCAGCGTTGGTGGGGCGCAGGAGACCCAGTACTTC
size: -; J: TRBJ2-7; V: TRBV27; D: -; CDR3: CASSLKTAYEQYF; DNA: TGTGCCAGCAGTTTAAAGACAGCCTACGAGCAGTACTTC
size: few; J: TRBJ2-2; V: TRBV7-2; D: TRBD2; CDR3: CASSLGLAGAGELFF; DNA: TGTGCCAGCAGCCTGGGACTAGCGGGAGCCGGGGAGCTGTTTTTT
size: -; J: TRBJ1-2; V: TRBV7-2; D: -; CDR3: CASSPSGAGGYTF; DNA: TGTGCCAGCAGCCCCTCTGGTGCGGGAGGCTACACCTTC
size: -; J: TRBJ2-5; V: TRBV30; D: -; CDR3: CAWSVSSHQETQYF; DNA: TGTGCCTGGAGTGTGTCTAGTCATCAGGAGACCCAGTACTTC
size: -; J: TRBJ1-1; V: TRBV6-5; D: TRBD1; CDR3: CASSSRQGRTEAFF; DNA: TGTGCCAGCAGTTCCCGACAGGGAAGGACTGAAGCTTTCTTT
size: -; J: TRBJ1-2; V: TRBV21-1; D: -; CDR3: CASSMTPGHGYTF; DNA: TGTGCCAGCAGTATGACCCCAGGGCATGGCTACACCTTC
size: -; J: TRBJ2-7; V: TRBV18; D: -; CDR3: CASSPSLEQYF; DNA: TGTGCCAGCTCACCGTCCCTGGAGCAGTACTTC
size: -; J: TRBJ2-7; V: TRBV27; D: TRBD2; CDR3: CASKGVAGDRAYEQYF; DNA: TGTGCCAGCAAGGGAGTAGCGGGAGACCGGGCTTACGAGCAGTACTTC
size: -; J: TRBJ1-6; V: TRBV19; D: -; CDR3: CASSMRGSNSPLHF; DNA: TGTGCCAGTAGTATGAGGGGGAGTAATTCACCCCTCCACTTT
size: -; J: TRBJ1-2; V: TRBV29-1; D: TRBD1; CDR3: CSVSGQGAGGYTF; DNA: TGCAGCGTTTCTGGACAGGGGGCGGGTGGCTACACCTTC